What follows are 25 T cell receptor beta chains derived from one specimen sequenced in a study of cytomegalovirus exposure and HLA in healthy donors. PCR was performed using 60 Vbeta and 13 Jbeta primers. The protocol was immunoSEQ multiplex PCR, while the TCRdb copy is restricted to in-frame clones and leaves out a portion. The data contain roughly 150,000 clones, roughly 70% of them singletons. Sequencing was carried out using PBMCs. These receptors came from a young man in good health and CMV-seropositive.

This chain uses TRBV21-1 with TRBJ2-1; the table assigns TRBD1, which was not confirmed against the DNA. TRBV21-1 has pseudogene status. The CDR3 loop spans 14 amino acids. In DNA form, the CDR3 reads TGTGCCAGCCTTAAACCCCGACAGGGGTATGAGCAGTTCTTC. Residues: CASLKPRQGYEQFF.

This chain connects TRBV11-3 to TRBJ2-3, with 12 bases matching TRBD2. The CDR3 has 16 amino acids. V lost 5 bases to trimming and J lost 5 bases; unmatched junction nucleotides: 8. The germline V gene encodes CDR1 SGHNT and CDR2 YENEEA. CDR3 coding DNA: TGTGCCAGCAGCCTAGGCCTAGCGGGAGGGAGAGATACGCAGTATTTT. Protein sequence: CASSLGLAGGRDTQYF.

CDR3 sequence (DNA): TGTGCCAGCAGAGGACTAGCGGGGGCTGGGGGCAATGAGCAGTTCTTC. Amino acid sequence: CASRGLAGAGGNEQFF. The chain couples TRBV7-9 to TRBJ2-1; 13 positions agree with TRBD2. J lost 6 bases, V lost 6 bases, and 8 bases had no gene match. The CDR3 is 16 amino acids. Germline CDR1 SEHNR, CDR2 FQNEAQ (reference sequence).

The CDR3: CASIQDRGRVETQYF. DNA of the CDR3: TGTGCCAGCATTCAGGACAGGGGAAGGGTGGAAACCCAGTACTTC. This rearrangement joins TRBV28 to TRBJ2-5; 9 nucleotides match TRBD1. V shed 7 bases and J 8 bases; nucleotides not matched to a gene: 14. CDR3 length: 15 residues. Germline lookup yields CDR1 MDHEN and CDR2 SYDVKM. Complete variable domain (other parts from reference TRBV28 and TRBJ2-5): DVKVTQSSRYLVKRTGEKVFLECVQDMDHENMFWYRQDPGLGLRLIYFSYDVKMKEKGDIPEGYSVSREKKERFSLILESASTNQTSMYLCASIQDRGRVETQYFGPGTRLLVL.

The sample holds one count of this clone. The rearrangement uses TRBV28 and TRBJ2-6; 7 nucleotides agree with TRBD1. The CDR3 has 19 residues. After removal of 4 bases from V and 0 bases from J, the junction contained 12 bases not matched to a gene. Germline V gives CDR1 MDHEN, CDR2 SYDVKM. This CDR3 is CASSSPLGTAFSGANVLTF. DNA of the CDR3: TGTGCCAGCAGTTCCCCCCTCGGGACAGCCTTCTCTGGGGCCAACGTCCTGACTTTC.

The gene calls are TRBV30 and TRBJ2-1; the D is unclear. This CDR3 contains 12 residues. CDR1 is GTSNPN, CDR2 SVGIG, per germline (reference sequence). V dropped 1 base and J dropped 6 bases, with 7 bases sitting between them. Here the CDR3 DNA reads TGTGCCTGGAGTGGACTTGCCAATGAGCAGTTCTTC. It yields the protein CAWSGLANEQFF.

CDR3 bases: TGTGCCAGCAGTCCCCGGACAGTTGGTGAGACCCAGTACTTC. This codes for CASSPRTVGETQYF. The V and J genes are TRBV2 and TRBJ2-5; D might be TRBD1 (6 bases). Germline-derived CDR1 and CDR2 are SNHLY and FYNNEI. Trimming shortened V by 5 bases and J by 5 bases, and 15 bases separated the two germline ends. The CDR3 contains 14 residues.

Only a few counts were recorded for this clone. J is TRBJ2-1 and V is TRBV5-1; D perhaps matches TRBD1 (5 bases). This CDR3 comprises 14 residues. V lost 2 bases, J lost 7 bases, and 13 bases lay in between. CDR1 is SGHRS, CDR2 YFSETQ, per germline. Written as DNA, the CDR3 is TGCGCCAGCAGCTTCTGGAGCAAGGGGAATGAGCAGTTCTTC. It translates to CASSFWSKGNEQFF.

This clone is a singleton in its sample. The chain employs TRBV7-2 and TRBJ2-5, with D possibly being TRBD2 (5 bases). The CDR3 runs 14 residues. V was pared by 2 bases and J by 5 bases, with 12 bases between. From germline, CDR1 is SGHTA and CDR2 FQGNSA. The CDR3 nucleotides read TGTGCCAGCAGCTTATGGGGTAGAGGGGAGACCCAGTACTTC. This codes for CASSLWGRGETQYF.

This clone was found a few times. The V and J genes are TRBV6-5 and TRBJ1-6; TRBD1 aligns across 7 bases. The trim removed 2 bases at V and 8 bases at J, leaving 9 bases unmatched. CDR1 and CDR2 from the germline V gene are MNHEY and SVGAGI. The CDR3 loop spans 16 amino acids. The CDR3 is CASSYARGPGDSPLHF. The CDR3 region has the DNA TGTGCCAGCAGTTACGCAAGGGGGCCAGGGGATTCACCCCTCCACTTT.

V gene TRBV29-1 combines with J gene TRBJ2-3, with unresolved D. Germline CDR1 is SQVTM and CDR2 is ANQGSEA. CDR3 length: 12 amino acids. Trimming took 5 bases from V and 5 from J, leaving 11 bases between them. The CDR3 reads CSVSTAKDTQYF. The DNA for the CDR3 is TGCAGCGTTTCGACTGCTAAAGATACGCAGTATTTT.

The V gene is TRBV5-4, the J gene TRBJ2-7; possibly TRBD2 for D (6 bases). CDR1 and CDR2 (germline): SGHNT, YYREEE (reference sequence). The V end was cut by 3 bases, the J end by 4 bases, with 8 bases between. This CDR3 has 12 residues. The DNA of the CDR3 is TGTGCCAGCAGCTCAGGGACTTACGAGCAGTACTTC. Translation gives CASSSGTYEQYF.

This clone came up a few times. Here the CDR3 reads CAISRLEAYEQYF. In DNA form, the CDR3 reads TGTGCCATCAGCCGACTAGAAGCCTACGAGCAGTACTTC. The chain combines TRBV10-3 with TRBJ2-7; D perhaps matches TRBD2 (6 bases). Trimming took 6 bases from V and 2 from J, leaving 11 bases between them. Germline CDR1 reads ENHRY; CDR2 reads SYGVKD. The CDR3 loop spans 13 amino acids.

The rearrangement uses TRBV27 and TRBJ2-7; D possibly corresponds to TRBD2 (5 bases). This CDR3 contains 14 residues. Germline CDR1 MNHEY, CDR2 SMNVEV (reference sequence). V dropped 2 bases and J dropped 2 bases, with 10 bases sitting between them. CDR3 amino acids: CASSLNGNTYEQYF. In DNA form, the CDR3 reads TGTGCCAGCAGTTTAAACGGGAACACCTACGAGCAGTACTTC.

The gene calls are TRBV21-1 and TRBJ2-3; TRBD2, the D gene given by the table, was not confirmed from the DNA. TRBV21-1 is a documented pseudogene. CDR3 length equals 14 residues. The CDR3 DNA reads TGTGCCAGCAGCAAAGGTGCGGGTGCAGATACGCAGTATTTT. Translated, it gives CASSKGAGADTQYF.

This clone was counted once. The chain recombines TRBV19 with TRBJ2-2; the D gene is possibly TRBD2 (6 bases). Trimming took off 1 base at V and 6 bases at J, with 9 bases between the two ends. Germline V lookup: CDR1 LNHDA, CDR2 SQIVND (reference sequence). The CDR3 spans 14 residues. CDR3 in DNA: TGTGCCAGTAGTATAGCGGAGGGCTCCGGGGAGCTGTTTTTT. Translating it yields CASSIAEGSGELFF.

V is TRBV5-1 and J is TRBJ2-7; TRBD2 matches 13 bases. The CDR3 extends over 15 amino acids. Trimming at V came to 4 bases and at J to 8 bases, leaving 9 bases not matched to a gene. CDR1 and CDR2 from the germline V gene are SGHRS and YFSETQ. This CDR3 reads CASSVTSGRALKQYF. CDR3 nucleotide sequence: TGCGCCAGCAGCGTCACTAGCGGGAGGGCCCTAAAGCAGTACTTC. Complete variable domain (other parts from reference TRBV5-1 and TRBJ2-7): KAGVTQTPRYLIKTRGQQVTLSCSPISGHRSVSWYQQTPGQGLQFLFEYFSETQRNKGNFPGRFSGRQFSNSRSEMNVSTLELGDSALYLCASSVTSGRALKQYFGPGTRLTVT.

A few counts support this clone. The rearrangement uses TRBV2 and TRBJ1-5, with 8 nucleotides matching TRBD1. Germline V lookup: CDR1 SNHLY, CDR2 FYNNEI. The CDR3 contains 15 residues. Trimming at V came to 6 bases and at J to 4 bases, leaving 8 bases not matched to a gene. CDR3 region: CASSAGQVINQPQHF. DNA of the CDR3: TGTGCCAGCAGCGCGGGACAGGTGATAAATCAGCCCCAGCATTTT.

The chain couples TRBV5-4 to TRBJ1-4; D ambiguous. V lost 4 bases, J lost 10 bases, and 20 bases lay in between. This CDR3 region has 15 residues. CDR1 and CDR2 (germline): SGHNT, YYREEE (reference sequence). CDR3 sequence reads: CASSLTPQERGKLFF. The CDR3 nucleotides read TGTGCCAGCAGCCTGACACCCCAGGAACGTGGAAAACTGTTTTTT.

The count of this clone is one. The V and J genes are TRBV7-6 and TRBJ2-5, with TRBD2 matching 8 bases. Trimming took 5 bases from V and 3 from J; bases not matched to a gene: 8. This CDR3 is 15 amino acids long. From germline, CDR1 is SGHVS and CDR2 FNYEAQ. CDR3 in amino acids: CASSPGLAVKETQYF. The CDR3 DNA reads as TGTGCCAGCAGCCCCGGACTAGCTGTTAAAGAGACCCAGTACTTC.

V usage is TRBV30 and J usage is TRBJ1-2; D is possibly TRBD1 (5 bases). The CDR3 sequence is 11 residues long. V gave up 3 bases and J gave up 11 bases, with 13 bases separating them. Looked up from germline, CDR1 is GTSNPN and CDR2 is SVGIG (reference sequence). The DNA of the CDR3 is TGTGCCTGGAGCCCCTTTGGGGGGTACACCTTC. It specifies CAWSPFGGYTF.

The genes are TRBV6-5 and TRBJ2-7; 7 nucleotides match TRBD1. The CDR3 runs to 15 residues. V dropped 0 bases and J dropped 3; count of bases not matched to a gene: 5. Germline-derived CDR1 and CDR2 are MNHEY and SVGAGI. The CDR3 region has the DNA TGTGCCAGCAGTTACTCTGGACAGGAGGACTACGAGCAGTACTTC. It translates to CASSYSGQEDYEQYF.

The CDR3 loop reads CAVNAGLSNQPQHF. For the CDR3, the DNA is TGTGCCGTTAACGCAGGGTTAAGCAATCAGCCCCAGCATTTT. The genes are TRBV6-6 and TRBJ1-5; the D gene is possibly TRBD1 (5 bases). Deletions cut 11 bases from V and 1 base from J, with 15 bases between. The CDR3 is 14 amino acids. Germline V gene data show CDR1 as MNHNY and CDR2 as SVGAGI (reference sequence).

V gene TRBV7-9 combines with J gene TRBJ2-7, with D tentatively TRBD2 (5 bases). Germline V gene lookup returns CDR1 SEHNR and CDR2 FQNEAQ (reference sequence). The V end lost 5 bases, the J end lost 2 bases, and 16 bases lay between the germline ends. The CDR3 is made up of 15 amino acids. CDR3 residues: CASSIPAAGPYEQYF. For the CDR3, the DNA is TGTGCCAGCAGCATCCCCGCGGCGGGCCCCTACGAGCAGTACTTC.

This rearrangement joins TRBV30 to TRBJ1-1; possible D gene TRBD1, 5 bases. The germline V gene encodes CDR1 GTSNPN and CDR2 SVGIG (reference sequence). Trimming left V 4 bases short and J 7 bases short, with 16 bases between. The CDR3 has 13 amino acids. Written as DNA, the CDR3 is TGTGCCTGGACTCCACCCGGGGGAGTTGAAGCTTTCTTT. Translated: CAWTPPGGVEAFF. Combining the CDR3 with reference TRBV30 and TRBJ1-1 gives the whole variable domain SQTIHQWPATLVQPVGSPLSLECTVEGTSNPNLYWYRQAAGRGLQLLFYSVGIGQISSEVPQNLSASRPQDRQFILSSKKLLLSDSGFYLCAWTPPGGVEAFFGQGTRLTVV.